The next 32 T cell receptor beta chains were all read from a single sample in a study of OX40 agonist ivuxolimab in advanced cancers. The method was immunoSEQ multiplex PCR; TCRdb's version includes in-frame clones alone and lacks a portion of them. The sample contains 90,000 to 120,000 clones, around 90% of which appear only once. This material consisted of CD4+ or CD8+ T cells sorted from blood, taken in a trial of the OX40 agonist ivuxolimab. The receptors derive from an adult with an advanced solid tumor such as melanoma, head and neck, liver or kidney cancer.

The chain has TRBV7-8 and TRBJ1-1; TRBD1 aligns across 7 bases. CDR1 is SGHVS and CDR2 is FQNEAQ in the germline V gene. CDR3 length: 16 amino acids. V was clipped by 6 bases and J by 0 bases; unmatched bases: 10. The CDR3 DNA reads TGTGCCAGCAGTCAATCCGGGACAGCCATGAACACTGAAGCTTTCTTT. This translates into CASSQSGTAMNTEAFF. The full variable domain, rest sourced from reference TRBV7-8 and TRBJ1-1, is GAGVSQSPRYKVAKRGQDVALRCDPISGHVSLFWYQQALGQGPEFLTYFQNEAQLDKSGLPSDRFFAERPEGSVSTLKIQRTQQEDSAVYLCASSQSGTAMNTEAFFGQGTRLTVV.

The chain carries TRBV7-2 and TRBJ1-5; D unresolved. V was clipped by 1 base and J by 4 bases, with 5 bases between them. Per germline, CDR1 SGHTA and CDR2 FQGNSA. CDR3 length equals 13 residues. The CDR3 DNA is TGTGCCAGCAGCTTAGACAGAAATCAGCCCCAGCATTTT. It specifies CASSLDRNQPQHF.

The V and J genes are TRBV2 and TRBJ2-5; the D is unclear. The germline V gene encodes CDR1 SNHLY and CDR2 FYNNEI. The CDR3 runs 12 residues. V was clipped by 8 bases and J by 5 bases, with 12 bases between them. This CDR3 reads CASHYAIETQYF. The CDR3 nucleotides read TGTGCCAGCCACTACGCCATCGAGACCCAGTACTTC. The whole variable domain, filled in from reference TRBV2 and TRBJ2-5, reads EPEVTQTPSHQVTQMGQEVILRCVPISNHLYFYWYRQILGQKVEFLVSFYNNEISEKSEIFDDQFSVERPDGSNFTLKIRSTKLEDSAMYFCASHYAIETQYFGPGTRLLVL.

The V and J genes are TRBV4-1 and TRBJ2-1; D not certain. The CDR3 length is 14 residues. Germline V CDR1 and CDR2: MGHRA, YSYEKL. Trimming left V 1 base short and J 4 bases short, with 8 bases between. This CDR3 reads CASSQGLLYNEQFF. In nucleotides, the CDR3 is TGCGCCAGCAGCCAAGGGCTACTTTACAATGAGCAGTTCTTC.

The rearrangement joins TRBV4-3 to TRBJ1-1; no clear D. V was pared by 2 bases and J by 0 bases, with 7 bases between. This CDR3 contains 14 residues. Germline V gives CDR1 LGHNA, CDR2 YSLEER. The CDR3 is CASSQRTVNTEAFF. The CDR3 DNA reads TGCGCCAGCAGCCAACGGACGGTGAACACTGAAGCTTTCTTT.

This sequence joins TRBV19 and TRBJ2-3; TRBD2 agrees at 7 bases. J was trimmed by 4 bases and V by 5 bases; bases with no gene match: 6. The V gene's germline CDR1 is LNHDA and CDR2 SQIVND (reference sequence). CDR3 length: 14 residues. Here the CDR3 DNA reads TGTGCCAGTAGTCCCCCGGGGAGGGCAGATACGCAGTATTTT. Translated: CASSPPGRADTQYF.

The V gene is TRBV11-2, the J gene TRBJ1-1, with no clear D. The CDR3 is 13 residues long. V dropped 5 bases and J dropped 0 bases, with 7 bases sitting between them. From germline, CDR1 is SGHAT and CDR2 FQNNGV. CDR3 nucleotides: TGTGCCAGCAGCACACAGATGAACACTGAAGCTTTCTTT. Protein product: CASSTQMNTEAFF.

The chain joins TRBV6-5 to TRBJ2-5; TRBD2 agrees at 7 bases. The trim removed 6 bases at V and 4 bases at J, leaving 8 bases unmatched. Germline CDR1 and CDR2: MNHEY and SVGAGI. This CDR3 is 14 amino acids long. CDR3 sequence reads: CASSSRLASETQYF. As DNA, the CDR3 is TGTGCCAGCAGCTCCAGACTAGCATCAGAGACCCAGTACTTC.

This clone showed up just a few times. The chain employs TRBV2 and TRBJ2-5; possible D gene TRBD1, 5 bases. Between the trimmed V and J ends, which lost 9 bases and 4 bases, there was a span of 15 bases. Germline CDR1 SNHLY, CDR2 FYNNEI. CDR3 length: 13 amino acids. CDR3 nucleotides: TGTGCCAGTACGCAGGGCCGGGCAGAGACCCAGTACTTC. This codes for CASTQGRAETQYF.

V is TRBV10-3 and J is TRBJ1-1; D is possibly TRBD1 (6 bases). This CDR3 comprises 14 residues. Per germline, CDR1 ENHRY and CDR2 SYGVKD. V dropped 7 bases and J dropped 1 base, with 13 bases sitting between them. CDR3 coding DNA: TGTGCCATCACCCTGACAGGTCAGAACACTGAAGCTTTCTTT. It codes for CAITLTGQNTEAFF.

This clone was picked up one time. The rearrangement uses TRBV11-2 and TRBJ1-6; 7 bases map to TRBD1. Germline loops: CDR1 SGHAT, CDR2 FQNNGV. The CDR3 has 17 amino acids. V was pared by 0 bases and J by 0 bases, with 2 bases of the junction left unmatched. CDR3 region: CASSLETGSSYNSPLHF. The CDR3 region has the DNA TGTGCCAGCAGCTTAGAGACAGGGAGCTCCTATAATTCACCCCTCCACTTT. The full variable domain, rest sourced from reference TRBV11-2 and TRBJ1-6, is EAGVAQSPRYKIIEKRQSVAFWCNPISGHATLYWYQQILGQGPKLLIQFQNNGVVDDSQLPKDRFSAERLKGVDSTLKIQPAKLEDSAVYLCASSLETGSSYNSPLHFGNGTRLTVT.

The rearrangement links TRBV19 to TRBJ2-1; 11 positions agree with TRBD2. There are 15 residues in the CDR3. Looked up from germline, CDR1 is LNHDA and CDR2 is SQIVND (reference sequence). Losses at the gene ends were 5 bases for V and 6 bases for J; bases not matched to a gene: 6. The CDR3, as DNA: TGTGCCAGTAGTCTTCTAGCGGGAGGAAGCAATGAGCAGTTCTTC. Protein: CASSLLAGGSNEQFF.

The chain links TRBV6-5 to TRBJ1-2, with TRBD1 as a possible D gene (5 bases). In germline, CDR1 is MNHEY, CDR2 SVGAGI. Trimming removed 0 bases from V and 4 bases from J, with 12 bases in between. CDR3 size: 15 residues. DNA of the CDR3: TGTGCCAGCAGTTACTCGACGGGAGGGGCCTATGGCTACACCTTC. Amino acid sequence: CASSYSTGGAYGYTF.

The V and J genes are TRBV5-4 and TRBJ2-7; 12 nucleotides align to TRBD2. This CDR3 has 14 amino acids. The germline V gene encodes CDR1 SGHNT and CDR2 YYREEE (reference sequence). The V segment lost 5 bases and the J segment 11 bases; nucleotides outside the gene matches: 11. Written as DNA, the CDR3 is TGTGCCAGCAGTTGGGGGGCGACTAGCGGGAGTGAGTACTTC. Protein sequence: CASSWGATSGSEYF.

The chain joins TRBV5-4 to TRBJ1-2; D not certain. The CDR3 runs 16 residues. Germline V gene lookup returns CDR1 SGHNT and CDR2 YYREEE (reference sequence). V was clipped by 0 bases and J by 4 bases, with 16 bases between them. DNA for the CDR3: TGTGCCAGCAGCTTGGGAGTTTTGAGGAGATTCTATGGCTACACCTTC. Its translation is CASSLGVLRRFYGYTF.

V and J are TRBV27 and TRBJ1-1; D possibly corresponds to TRBD1 (6 bases). CDR1 is MNHEY, CDR2 SMNVEV, per germline (reference sequence). The V gene lost 6 bases and the J gene lost 0 bases, with 11 bases spanning the gap. CDR3 length: 14 residues. CDR3: CASSHGTMNTEAFF. As DNA, the CDR3 is TGTGCCAGCAGCCACGGGACAATGAACACTGAAGCTTTCTTT.

This chain uses TRBV19 with TRBJ1-5; D is uncertain. V gave up 6 bases and J gave up 7 bases, with 13 bases separating them. Looked up from germline, CDR1 is LNHDA and CDR2 is SQIVND (reference sequence). The CDR3 is 13 amino acids. The CDR3 region is CASSNQHSQPQHF. The CDR3 coding sequence is TGTGCCAGTAGCAATCAACATTCCCAGCCCCAGCATTTT. The full variable domain, in which reference TRBV19 and TRBJ1-5 provide the parts outside the CDR3, is DGGITQSPKYLFRKEGQNVTLSCEQNLNHDAMYWYRQDPGQGLRLIYYSQIVNDFQKGDIAEGYSVSREKKESFPLTVTSAQKNPTAFYLCASSNQHSQPQHFGDGTRLSIL.

The chain couples TRBV28 to TRBJ1-2, with 8 bases lining up with TRBD1. The CDR3 runs 15 residues. The ends lost 3 bases at V and 8 bases at J; junction bases unmatched: 11. The germline CDR1 and CDR2 sequences are MDHEN and SYDVKM. For the CDR3, the DNA is TGTGCCAGCAGTTTGATGGGGCAGGGGGCGCCGGGCTACACCTTC. Protein product: CASSLMGQGAPGYTF.

This chain uses TRBV27 with TRBJ2-2; TRBD1 aligns across 7 bases. This CDR3 has 14 residues. Germline V gives CDR1 MNHEY, CDR2 SMNVEV (reference sequence). V lost 2 bases, J lost 7 bases, and 4 bases stayed unmatched. The CDR3 protein is CASSLGRGIGELFF. The CDR3 nucleotides read TGTGCCAGCAGTTTAGGCAGGGGGATCGGGGAGCTGTTTTTT.

In nucleotides, the CDR3 is TGCGCCAGCAGCTTTAACAGGGGACGCTACTACAATGAGCAGTTCTTC. Translating gives CASSFNRGRYYNEQFF. The chain is built from TRBV5-1 and TRBJ2-1; 7 bases fit TRBD1. The germline gives CDR1 SGHRS, CDR2 YFSETQ. The junction had 8 bases not matched to a gene; V was cut back by 2 bases and J by 3 bases. This CDR3 spans 16 amino acids.

The chain couples TRBV7-9 to TRBJ2-2; no definite D call. Germline values: CDR1 SEHNR, CDR2 FQNEAQ (reference sequence). V dropped 2 bases and J dropped 0 bases, with 7 bases sitting between them. The CDR3 is 15 residues long. This CDR3 is CASSLLLANTGELFF. The CDR3 DNA reads TGTGCCAGCAGCTTATTGCTAGCGAACACCGGGGAGCTGTTTTTT.

The gene calls are TRBV5-4 and TRBJ1-2, with 8 bases that match TRBD1. V gave up 4 bases and J gave up 3 bases; unmatched junction bases: 5. This CDR3 is built from 14 residues. CDR1 SGHNT and CDR2 YYREEE come from the germline V gene (reference sequence). CDR3 in DNA: TGTGCCAGCAGCATGGGGGACAGGCACTATGGCTACACCTTC. It yields the protein CASSMGDRHYGYTF.

This chain connects TRBV14 to TRBJ2-7; TRBD1 agrees at 8 bases. The CDR3 runs to 14 residues. The J segment lost 1 base and the V segment lost 1 base, leaving 0 bases of the junction unmatched. Germline loops: CDR1 SGHDN, CDR2 FVKESK. The CDR3 spells CASSQGDRSYEQYF. The CDR3 region has the DNA TGTGCCAGCAGCCAAGGGGACAGGTCCTACGAGCAGTACTTC.

This sequence joins TRBV9 and TRBJ2-5; no firm D call. This CDR3 contains 14 residues. CDR1 is SGDLS, CDR2 YYNGEE, per germline. The V gene lost 0 bases and the J gene lost 2 bases, with 8 bases spanning the gap. Here the CDR3 reads CASSVVADQETQYF. As DNA, the CDR3 is TGTGCCAGCAGCGTAGTTGCGGATCAAGAGACCCAGTACTTC.

The rearrangement links TRBV11-2 to TRBJ1-2; D possibly corresponds to TRBD1 (5 bases). Germline V gene data show CDR1 as SGHAT and CDR2 as FQNNGV. Trimming pared 0 bases from V and 7 bases from J, leaving 15 bases between. The CDR3 loop spans 15 amino acids. DNA of the CDR3: TGTGCCAGCAGCTTAGAGTCGTCAGGGAAGGGTGGCTACACCTTC. Its protein product is CASSLESSGKGGYTF.

This clone has a single count. This chain connects TRBV6-6 to TRBJ1-2; maybe TRBD1 (6 bases). Germline V CDR1 and CDR2: MNHNY, SVGAGI (reference sequence). This CDR3 has 13 amino acids. The V end was cut by 5 bases, the J end by 3 bases, with 10 bases between. Here the CDR3 DNA reads TGTGCCAGCAGTCTATGGACAGACTATGGCTACACCTTC. Amino acid sequence: CASSLWTDYGYTF.

The chain joins TRBV5-1 to TRBJ1-1; 7 bases fit TRBD1. Germline V gives CDR1 SGHRS, CDR2 YFSETQ. V shed 5 bases and J 2 bases; nucleotides not matched to a gene: 6. This CDR3 spans 14 amino acids. CDR3 bases: TGCGCCAGCAGTAGACAGGGAAGAAACACTGAAGCTTTCTTT. Translating gives CASSRQGRNTEAFF.

The chain recombines TRBV18 with TRBJ1-1; D gene ambiguous. This CDR3 region has 13 residues. The V gene's germline CDR1 is KGHSH and CDR2 LQKENI. Trimming cost V 5 bases and J 3 bases, with 10 bases left between them. The CDR3 nucleotides read TGTGCCAGCTCAGCCGGACGAGACACTGAAGCTTTCTTT. This encodes CASSAGRDTEAFF.

The V gene is TRBV5-4, the J gene TRBJ2-2, with TRBD1 matching over 7 bases. CDR3 length equals 17 residues. V shed 4 bases and J 5 bases; nucleotides not matched to a gene: 14. Germline-derived CDR1 and CDR2 are SGHNT and YYREEE (reference sequence). The CDR3 is CASSPTTTGWTTGELFF. In DNA, the CDR3 is TGTGCCAGCAGCCCGACGACGACAGGGTGGACAACCGGGGAGCTGTTTTTT.

CDR3 loop: CASLGWGKTQYF. In DNA form, the CDR3 reads TGTGCCAGCTTAGGCTGGGGAAAGACCCAGTACTTC. This chain uses TRBV14 with TRBJ2-5; D gene uncertain. Trimming took 8 bases from V and 6 from J, leaving 13 bases between them. In germline, CDR1 is SGHDN, CDR2 FVKESK. The CDR3 totals 12 residues.

The chain couples TRBV4-2 to TRBJ1-1, with unresolved D. Germline loops: CDR1 LGHNA, CDR2 YNFKEQ. The V and J ends lost 1 base and 3 bases respectively, with 15 bases between them. The CDR3 runs 16 residues. The CDR3 reads CASSQVRAAGDTEAFF. CDR3 in DNA: TGTGCCAGCAGCCAAGTCCGGGCAGCCGGGGACACTGAAGCTTTCTTT.

The chain has TRBV5-1 and TRBJ1-2; 7 bases are shared with TRBD1. The junction had 9 bases not matched to a gene; V was cut back by 4 bases and J by 0 bases. The V gene's germline CDR1 is SGHRS and CDR2 YFSETQ. CDR3 length: 16 amino acids. DNA for the CDR3: TGCGCCAGCAGCCCCGGGACAGCGTCTTCTAACTATGGCTACACCTTC. This codes for CASSPGTASSNYGYTF.